This T cell receptor beta chain was profiled in a study of cytomegalovirus exposure and HLA in healthy donors. General observations from the study: TRBV6-2, TRBV6-3 and other indistinguishable V segments were excluded.

On this clone: The antigen remains undetermined.

Primers included in the PCR were 60 Vbeta and 13 Jbeta primers. Clones were sequenced by immunoSEQ multiplex PCR, and TCRdb holds only the in-frame ones, with some missing. The table shows about 91,000 clones, with 90% occurring only once. Germline CDR1 and CDR2: LNHDA and SQIVND (reference sequence). Trimming cost V 9 bases and J 8 bases; bases outside gene matches: 6. The CDR3 is made up of 13 amino acids. The receptor was isolated from a man younger than 30 in good health and CMV-seronegative. V and J are TRBV19 and TRBJ2-2, with 10 bases aligning to TRBD2. The source material was PBMCs. CDR3 in amino acids: CASELAGRGELFF. As DNA, the CDR3 is TGTGCCAGCGAACTAGCGGGGAGGGGGGAGCTGTTTTTT.